This TCR beta chain emerged from a study of T cell repertoires in cytomegalovirus infection. Study-wide background: CMV infection together with matching HLA type was indicated by public TCR beta signatures. Findings and limits, study-wide: It was HLA-C-restricted CMV-specific TCR beta clonotypes that dominated the response ex vivo. Carriers of CMV plus the relevant HLA were identified by cumulative public TCR beta family frequency.

As to this clonotype: Its antigen remains unidentified.

TCRdb re-derived calls from the reads in MiXCR, one entry per CDR3 protein. The data hold 680,000 or so distinct CDR3 sequences, with roughly a third observed a single time. This TCR derives from a human donor in good health (CMV status not recorded). Some clones in this sample may be carry-over from other donors' samples. The sequenced sample was PBMCs.

In DNA form, the CDR3 reads TGTGCCAGCAGCTTAAAAGGGGCTGGGGCCAACGTCCTGACTTTC. It encodes CASSLKGAGANVLTF. The rearrangement joins TRBV7-2 to TRBJ2-6; weak D call: TRBD1 (5 bases). Germline loops: CDR1 SGHTA, CDR2 FQGNSA. Trimming cost V 2 bases and J 2 bases, with 7 bases left between them. The CDR3 is 15 residues long.